This T cell receptor (beta chain) is drawn from a study of vaccination and CD4 T cells after COVID-19. Cultured CD4+ T cell DNA was sequenced using the Oncomine TCR Beta short-read assay. TCRdb independently ran MiXCR on the PCR reads; one entry per CDR3 protein. Of some 15,000 distinct CDR3 sequences listed, about 39% are singletons. Findings and limits, study-wide: Among convalescent patients, a median 86.3% of reactive clones emerged only after vaccination.

Note on this clonotype: What it binds is unknown.

Treatment specified: approximately nine-day PBMC culture with coronavirus spike peptide pools or control peptides (ViraFEST assay). The material sequenced was CD4+ T cells from blood, cultured in vitro, taken before SARS-CoV-2 vaccination. The receptor comes from a human donor who had recovered from COVID-19.

The CDR3 spells CASSLAGLGRAIQYF. As DNA, the CDR3 is TGTGCCAGCAGCTTAGCCGGTCTAGGTAGGGCCATTCAGTACTTC. V is TRBV11-2 and J is TRBJ2-4; no definite D call. Per germline, CDR1 SGHAT and CDR2 FQNNGV. The CDR3 length is 15 residues. Trimming took 1 base from V and 9 from J, leaving 16 bases between them.